This record looks at one T cell receptor beta chain sequence and its context. Profiled with immunoSEQ multiplex PCR; TCRdb holds only in-frame clones, not every one. The sample holds 65,000 to 80,000 clones, 80% to 90% seen once. The germline CDR1 and CDR2 sequences are MDHEN and SYDVKM. The CDR3 loop spans 16 amino acids. The junction had 10 bases not matched to a gene; V was cut back by 3 bases and J by 5 bases. The sample originates from a study of blood T cell repertoires in COVID-19. Sequencing used peripheral blood. The receptor comes from a man older than 75 in a cohort sampled during active COVID-19. V and J are TRBV28 and TRBJ1-5, with TRBD1 matching 7 bases. CDR3 residues: CASSFPDRAPDQPQHF. For the CDR3, the DNA is TGTGCCAGCAGTTTCCCCGACAGGGCCCCGGATCAGCCCCAGCATTTT.